The rows below give T cell receptor beta chains drawn from one sample of a study of cytomegalovirus exposure and HLA in healthy donors. Libraries were prepared by immunoSEQ multiplex PCR; TCRdb keeps only in-frame clonotypes and omits some of them. Of roughly 100,000 clones in the sample, about four fifths were seen once. The sequenced sample consisted of PBMCs. Receptors originate from a man aged 40-49 years in good health and CMV-seronegative. Each CDR3 is given with its conserved first and last residue. A D gene is named only where the DNA matches it firmly. A clone size is listed for some rows: how often the clone was seen (once, few, many), or a class if it is expanded.

v_call	j_call	clone_size	d_call	cdr3_aa	cdr3_nt
TRBV28	TRBJ2-7	once	-	CASIPGANSYEQYF	TGTGCCAGCATACCAGGGGCTAACTCCTACGAGCAGTACTTC
TRBV7-9	TRBJ1-2	-	TRBD1	CASSLVGQAQGYTF	TGTGCCAGCAGCTTAGTTGGACAGGCCCAGGGCTACACCTTC
TRBV7-9	TRBJ1-5	-	-	CASSSAGGTTRQPQHF	TGTGCCAGCAGCTCAGCGGGGGGAACCACCAGGCAGCCCCAGCATTTT
TRBV30	TRBJ2-3	-	TRBD2	CAWSVSGSPGDTQYF	TGTGCCTGGAGTGTGAGCGGGAGCCCCGGAGATACGCAGTATTTT
TRBV5-8	TRBJ1-2	-	-	CASSSRVGYGYTF	TGTGCCAGCAGCTCCCGCGTCGGGTATGGCTACACCTTC
TRBV14	TRBJ2-1	-	-	CASSRYYSDPTRDEQFF	TGTGCCAGCAGCCGGTACTACTCGGACCCCACTAGGGATGAGCAGTTCTTC
TRBV27	TRBJ2-2	few	-	CASRRAANTGELFF	TGTGCCAGCAGGCGAGCGGCGAACACCGGGGAGCTGTTTTTT
TRBV7-6	TRBJ2-5	-	TRBD2	CASSLEASGGETQYF	TGTGCCAGCAGCTTAGAGGCTAGCGGGGGGGAGACCCAGTACTTC
TRBV29-1	TRBJ1-2	-	TRBD1	CSVEGTGGFYGYTF	TGCAGCGTTGAAGGGACAGGGGGATTCTACGGCTACACCTTC
TRBV14	TRBJ2-3	-	-	CASSQIGTAGDTQYF	TGTGCCAGCAGCCAAATTGGCACAGCGGGAGATACGCAGTATTTT
TRBV4-2	TRBJ2-7	-	-	CASSLGEGDTYEQYF	TGTGCCAGCAGCCTCGGGGAGGGGGACACCTACGAGCAGTACTTC
TRBV19	TRBJ1-5	-	TRBD1	CASLDRGGNQPQHF	TGTGCCAGTTTGGACAGGGGCGGCAATCAGCCCCAGCATTTT
TRBV6-5	TRBJ2-5	-	-	CASSQGGETQYF	TGTGCCAGCAGTCAGGGTGGGGAGACCCAGTACTTC
TRBV4-3	TRBJ2-7	few	-	CASSQDFPSPDEQYF	TGCGCCAGCAGCCAAGATTTCCCGAGCCCGGACGAGCAGTACTTC
TRBV19	TRBJ1-5	few	-	CASTRRQGRDQPQHF	TGTGCCAGTACGCGTAGGCAGGGCCGCGATCAGCCCCAGCATTTT
TRBV19	TRBJ2-1	-	TRBD2	CASSIPASGGYNEQFF	TGTGCCAGTAGTATCCCCGCTAGCGGGGGCTACAATGAGCAGTTCTTC
TRBV5-4	TRBJ1-1	-	TRBD1	CASSYDPDRTEAFF	TGTGCCAGCAGCTACGACCCGGACAGGACTGAAGCTTTCTTT
TRBV30	TRBJ1-1	few	TRBD1	CAWTGNRGTEAFF	TGTGCCTGGACTGGGAACAGGGGGACTGAAGCTTTCTTT
TRBV10-2	TRBJ2-7	once	-	CASSDKKRPGLASYEQYF	TGCGCCAGCAGCGACAAGAAACGCCCCGGTCTAGCCTCCTACGAGCAGTACTTC
TRBV2	TRBJ1-6	-	TRBD1	CASSGTGGDYNSPLHF	TGTGCCAGCAGTGGGACAGGGGGGGATTATAATTCACCCCTCCACTTT
TRBV27	TRBJ2-7	once	TRBD1	CASSDRASYEQYF	TGTGCCAGCAGTGACAGGGCCTCCTACGAGCAGTACTTC
TRBV7-8	TRBJ2-3	-	TRBD1	CASSSGDRGLLTDTQYF	TGTGCCAGCAGCTCAGGAGACAGGGGCCTTCTCACAGATACGCAGTATTTT
TRBV27	TRBJ2-3	-	TRBD1	CASSRDRVADTQYF	TGTGCCAGCTCCCGGGACAGGGTAGCAGATACGCAGTATTTT
TRBV29-1	TRBJ1-1	-	-	CSVLPQPAGLSTEAFF	TGCAGCGTGCTCCCTCAGCCTGCAGGGCTGTCCACTGAAGCTTTCTTT
TRBV5-1	TRBJ2-1	once	-	CASSFPEQGDEQFF	TGCGCCAGCAGCTTCCCCGAACAGGGCGATGAGCAGTTCTTC
TRBV28	TRBJ1-4	-	-	CAIGGGRGEKLFF	TGTGCCATAGGGGGAGGGAGAGGTGAAAAACTGTTTTTT
TRBV5-1	TRBJ1-4	-	TRBD1	CASSPNTGGGGEKLFF	TGCGCCAGCAGCCCGAATACAGGGGGCGGTGGTGAAAAACTGTTTTTT
TRBV21-1	TRBJ1-5	-	-	CARRTEIYSNQPQHF	TGTGCCAGACGGACAGAAATTTATAGCAATCAGCCCCAGCATTTT